These 5 T cell receptor beta chains were all obtained from the same sample, sequenced in a study of neoadjuvant anti-PD-1 for oral cavity cancer. Time point described: after neoadjuvant nivolumab, at surgical resection. Assay used: immunoSEQ multiplex PCR; TCRdb lists only in-frame clones, some missing. The repertoire holds approximately 23,000 clones, with around 45% as singletons. Sample: tumor tissue, taken after nivolumab (anti-PD-1) treatment. Receptors were obtained from a person aged 40 to 85 with oral cavity squamous cell carcinoma.

The chain recombines TRBV4-3 with TRBJ1-1; 7 nucleotides line up with TRBD1. The junction had 8 bases not matched to a gene; V was cut back by 1 base and J by 6 bases. This CDR3 region has 15 residues. The germline CDR1 and CDR2 sequences are LGHNA and YSLEER. The DNA for the CDR3 is TGCGCCAGCAGCCAAGTCGGCAGGGGGTTCCCTGAAGCTTTCTTT. This translates into CASSQVGRGFPEAFF.

The J gene is TRBJ1-2, the V gene TRBV5-1; 10 nucleotides line up with TRBD1. Trimming at V came to 4 bases and at J to 1 base, leaving 10 bases not matched to a gene. The CDR3 totals 17 residues. Germline CDR1 and CDR2: SGHRS and YFSETQ. CDR3 region: CASSTGQGVPFNYGYTF. The CDR3 DNA reads as TGCGCCAGCAGCACTGGACAGGGGGTTCCTTTTAACTATGGCTACACCTTC.

This sequence joins TRBV2 and TRBJ1-6, with D maybe TRBD1 (5 bases). CDR1 is SNHLY and CDR2 is FYNNEI in the germline V gene. The CDR3 has 13 amino acids. The CDR3 reads CAKGTGLFSPLHF. As DNA, the CDR3 is TGTGCGAAGGGAACAGGCCTCTTTTCACCCCTCCACTTT. Full variable domain (missing parts from reference TRBV2 and TRBJ1-6): EPEVTQTPSHQVTQMGQEVILRCVPISNHLYFYWYRQILGQKVEFLVSFYNNEISEKSEIFDDQFSVERPDGSNFTLKIRSTKLEDSAMYFCAKGTGLFSPLHFGNGTRLTVT.

This CDR3 reads CASIPVRGHTEAFF. The CDR3 bases are TGTGCCAGCATCCCCGTGAGGGGGCACACTGAAGCTTTCTTT. V gene TRBV7-2 combines with J gene TRBJ1-1; 7 bases fit TRBD1. After removal of 7 bases from V and 3 bases from J, the junction contained 8 bases not matched to a gene. Germline CDR1 reads SGHTA; CDR2 reads FQGNSA. The CDR3 spans 14 residues.

The sample holds a few counts of this clone. The J gene is TRBJ1-4, the V gene TRBV30; 8 nucleotides agree with TRBD1. The junction had 3 bases not matched to a gene; V was cut back by 2 bases and J by 10 bases. Looked up from germline, CDR1 is GTSNPN and CDR2 is SVGIG (reference sequence). The CDR3 has 12 residues. The DNA of the CDR3 is TGTGCCTGGAGTTTCACAGGGGGAAAACTGTTTTTT. The encoded protein is CAWSFTGGKLFF.